A selection of T cell receptor beta chains follows, all from one sample in a study of blood T cell repertoires in COVID-19. The method was immunoSEQ multiplex PCR; TCRdb's version includes in-frame clones alone and lacks a portion of them. The table records hundreds of thousands of clones, more than 70% of them present only once. The sequenced sample consisted of peripheral blood. The receptors shown here come from a woman aged 25 to 39 with COVID-19, enrolled during active disease. The CDR3 runs from the conserved cysteine through the conserved F or W. D genes are given only for firm matches. Not every row has a clone size; where given, it reads once, few, many or a size class.

J gene: TRBJ2-1
D gene: NA
V gene: TRBV5-5
clone size: NA
CDR3 protein: CASSIGQSGGQFF
CDR3 DNA: TGTGCCAGCAGCATAGGACAGTCCGGCGGGCAGTTCTTC

J gene: TRBJ2-3
D gene: TRBD1
V gene: TRBV19
clone size: once
CDR3 protein: CASRDRGLSTDTQYF
CDR3 DNA: TGTGCCAGTAGGGACAGGGGGCTTAGCACAGATACGCAGTATTTT

J gene: TRBJ2-5
D gene: TRBD2
V gene: TRBV27
clone size: NA
CDR3 protein: CASSFRPSGYQETQYF
CDR3 DNA: TGTGCCAGCAGTTTCCGTCCTAGCGGCTACCAAGAGACCCAGTACTTC

J gene: TRBJ2-2
D gene: NA
V gene: TRBV12-3/TRBV12-4
clone size: NA
CDR3 protein: CASSQGTGELFF
CDR3 DNA: TGTGCCAGCAGTCAGGGAACCGGGGAGCTGTTTTTT

J gene: TRBJ1-2
D gene: NA
V gene: TRBV5-1
clone size: NA
CDR3 protein: CASRYQPGSYGYTF
CDR3 DNA: TGCGCCAGCAGATATCAACCAGGGTCCTATGGCTACACCTTC

J gene: TRBJ2-5
D gene: NA
V gene: TRBV6-5
clone size: NA
CDR3 protein: CASSYSGAAETQYF
CDR3 DNA: TGTGCCAGCAGTTACTCGGGGGCCGCGGAGACCCAGTACTTC

J gene: TRBJ2-7
D gene: NA
V gene: TRBV6-2/TRBV6-3
clone size: NA
CDR3 protein: CASSRQAYEQYF
CDR3 DNA: TGTGCCAGCAGTCGACAGGCGTACGAGCAGTACTTC

J gene: TRBJ1-1
D gene: NA
V gene: TRBV19
clone size: NA
CDR3 protein: CASSIKGHKAFF
CDR3 DNA: TGTGCCAGTAGTATCAAGGGACATAAAGCTTTCTTT

J gene: TRBJ2-3
D gene: NA
V gene: TRBV4-2
clone size: once
CDR3 protein: CASSQGRGTDTQYF
CDR3 DNA: TGTGCCAGCAGCCAAGGCCGGGGCACAGATACGCAGTATTTT

J gene: TRBJ1-1
D gene: TRBD1
V gene: TRBV12-3/TRBV12-4
clone size: NA
CDR3 protein: CASRGQVNTEAFF
CDR3 DNA: TGTGCCAGCAGAGGACAGGTCAACACTGAAGCTTTCTTT

J gene: TRBJ1-1
D gene: NA
V gene: TRBV28
clone size: NA
CDR3 protein: CASSLEAGEAFF
CDR3 DNA: TGTGCCAGCAGTTTAGAGGCGGGGGAAGCTTTCTTT

J gene: TRBJ1-3
D gene: TRBD1
V gene: TRBV3-1/TRBV3-2
clone size: NA
CDR3 protein: CASSPGRTGVIYF
CDR3 DNA: TGTGCCAGCAGCCCAGGACGAACAGGGGTAATATATTTT

J gene: TRBJ2-1
D gene: TRBD2
V gene: TRBV5-1
clone size: NA
CDR3 protein: CASSSGLAGGEQFF
CDR3 DNA: TGCGCCAGCAGCTCGGGACTAGCGGGAGGTGAGCAGTTCTTC

J gene: TRBJ1-2
D gene: NA
V gene: TRBV6-1
clone size: NA
CDR3 protein: CASSELAETNYGYTF
CDR3 DNA: TGTGCCAGCAGTGAATTGGCAGAAACTAACTATGGCTACACCTTC

J gene: TRBJ2-3
D gene: TRBD1
V gene: TRBV5-1
clone size: NA
CDR3 protein: CASSLDRVLSTDTQYF
CDR3 DNA: TGCGCCAGCAGCTTAGACAGGGTGCTAAGCACAGATACGCAGTATTTT

J gene: TRBJ1-1
D gene: NA
V gene: TRBV13
clone size: NA
CDR3 protein: CASSLAGDTEAFF
CDR3 DNA: TGTGCCAGCAGCTTAGCAGGGGACACTGAAGCTTTCTTT

J gene: TRBJ1-5
D gene: TRBD1
V gene: TRBV5-1
clone size: NA
CDR3 protein: CASSGQAINQPQHF
CDR3 DNA: TGCGCCAGCTCAGGACAGGCGATTAATCAGCCCCAGCATTTT

J gene: TRBJ1-4
D gene: NA
V gene: TRBV11-2
clone size: NA
CDR3 protein: CASSATGFGAREKLFF
CDR3 DNA: TGTGCCAGCAGCGCTACAGGATTCGGTGCCCGTGAAAAACTGTTTTTT

J gene: TRBJ1-4
D gene: TRBD1
V gene: TRBV4-3
clone size: NA
CDR3 protein: CASSRDRGEDEKLFF
CDR3 DNA: TGCGCCAGCTCGAGGGACAGGGGGGAGGATGAAAAACTGTTTTTT

J gene: TRBJ2-1
D gene: NA
V gene: TRBV7-2
clone size: NA
CDR3 protein: CASSNSARSSYNEQFF
CDR3 DNA: TGTGCCAGCAGCAACTCAGCGCGGAGCTCCTACAATGAGCAGTTCTTC

J gene: TRBJ2-1
D gene: TRBD2
V gene: TRBV6-5
clone size: NA
CDR3 protein: CASSYGGREGSEQFF
CDR3 DNA: TGTGCCAGCAGTTATGGAGGGCGGGAGGGTAGTGAGCAGTTCTTC

J gene: TRBJ1-2
D gene: TRBD1
V gene: TRBV24-1
clone size: NA
CDR3 protein: CATSQDRATFYGYTF
CDR3 DNA: TGTGCCACCAGTCAGGACAGGGCAACCTTCTATGGCTACACCTTC

J gene: TRBJ2-7
D gene: TRBD2
V gene: TRBV6-2/TRBV6-3
clone size: NA
CDR3 protein: CASSYSEVSGDEQYF
CDR3 DNA: TGTGCCAGCAGTTACTCGGAAGTTAGCGGGGACGAGCAGTACTTC

J gene: TRBJ2-1
D gene: NA
V gene: TRBV5-6
clone size: NA
CDR3 protein: CASSFLREQFF
CDR3 DNA: TGTGCCAGCAGCTTTCTCCGGGAGCAGTTCTTC

J gene: TRBJ2-2
D gene: TRBD1
V gene: TRBV2
clone size: NA
CDR3 protein: CASSEARTGRTGELFF
CDR3 DNA: TGTGCCAGCAGTGAAGCGCGGACAGGGCGGACCGGGGAGCTGTTTTTT

J gene: TRBJ1-2
D gene: TRBD1
V gene: TRBV7-2
clone size: NA
CDR3 protein: CASSLVTGGYYGYTF
CDR3 DNA: TGTGCCAGCAGCTTAGTTACAGGGGGCTACTATGGCTACACCTTC